This TCR beta chain derives from a study of T cell responses to AZD1222 COVID-19 vaccine (dated by TCRdb to about 2021). About the full investigation: AZD1222 recipients whose second dose came at about 4 weeks and those whose second dose came at about 12 weeks were combined into one group, since spike-specific TCR depth and breadth did not differ between the two schedules. TCR sequencing was performed for 230 to 250 trial participants, of whom about 210 were given two doses of AZD1222 and around 25 were given two doses of MenACWY control vaccine. Trial participants were enrolled by age into 18-55, 56-69 and 70-plus year subgroups, with around 150, 28 and 57 TCR-sequenced participants respectively. Broad study findings and their caveats: Epitopes outside the regions mutated in the B.1.351 and B.1.1.7 variants were reportedly recognized by nearly half of the unique spike-specific TCRs. Spike-specific TCR breadth and depth rose significantly after two AZD1222 doses compared with day 0 and with MenACWY recipients. Participants were mostly white British, with more females than males. The authors suggested clonal diversity may have been underestimated. Because no day 14 peak-response samples were available, the repertoires could be characterized only after the peak T cell response. The 56-69-year group was small, and its depth increase did not reach significance, likely because of low power. The whole spike protein was spanned by vaccine-associated CD4 TCRs, and dominant responses were seen in regions 160-218 and 743-854. Conclusions about previously exposed vaccinees are limited, since just a handful of AZD1222 recipients were seropositive for SARS-CoV-2 at baseline.

To note about this clone: Its antigen is still unknown. Base qualities are not provided; no much larger clone lies one nucleotide away.

The sample's time point label is to be understood as: baseline before first vaccination. Samples from vaccinated people were obtained from the UK trials COV001 and COV002, which included a single-blind randomized controlled phase 2/3 trial of AZD1222 (ChAdOx1 nCoV-19) in healthy adults. For TCRbeta chain sequencing, PBMC samples from trial participants were taken at day 0 and at day 28 after the second dose. The CDR3 regions of human TCRbeta chains were analyzed by immunosequencing. On the authors' methods: TCRs in the repertoires were matched against a reference library of SARS-CoV-2-specific TCRs that had been generated with the MIRA antigen-specificity platform. Breadth was defined as the fraction of unique TCRs that were SARS-CoV-2-associated. Depth was defined as the fraction of total T cells that were SARS-CoV-2-associated. Each spike-specific TCR was assigned to its reactive spike region and to a CD4 or CD8 class using the MIRA data. Log10-transformed breadth and depth values were compared by one-way ANOVA with Sidak's multiple comparisons tests. Drawn from immuneACCESS, this table holds only the in-frame rearrangements with V and J called that TCRdb kept. Clones are partly lost; checked studies trace under half to an unresolved V gene and leave the rest unexplained. Clonal size and the V and J genes are those of that table, whereas D and trimming came from the DNA. The sample yields roughly 100,000 clones; 75% to 90% were counted once. 18% of the sample is in the top ten clones.

After removal of 1 base from V and 4 bases from J, the junction retains 1 base not matched to a gene. CDR1 and CDR2, looked up from the germline V gene, are SGHAT and FQNNGV. The CDR3 runs 14 residues from the cysteine to the phenylalanine. The kept DNA is CDR3 alone, 42 bases in frame from the first base. The TCR originated in an adult in good health. The source material was peripheral blood, sampled on day 0 of AZD1222 vaccination. The V gene is TRBV11-2 and the J gene is TRBJ1-5; 7 bases in the middle match TRBD1. The nucleotides are TGTGCCAGCAGCTTAGGCAGGGGGAATCAGCCCCAGCATTTT. Translation gives CASSLGRGNQPQHF.